This T cell receptor (beta chain) was retrieved from a study of tissue T cells after allogeneic stem cell transplantation. This CDR3 spans 16 amino acids. V lost 6 bases and J lost 8; bases outside the gene matches: 17. The germline CDR1 and CDR2 sequences are SNHLY and FYNNEI. The method was immunoSEQ multiplex PCR; TCRdb's version includes in-frame clones alone and lacks a portion of them. The data show around 24,000 clones, 75% to 95% seen once. Concerning this clone: The target antigen is unknown.

The study's findings and limits: Shared clones across patients were few; motif clustering revealed tissue-specific shared signatures. Some tissue clones might be persisting host cells; their alloreactivity or antigen specificity was not determined. Blood and spleen captured only part of the tissue TCR repertoire.

The chain combines TRBV2 with TRBJ1-2; 8 positions agree with TRBD1. This receptor was obtained from a male donor older than 55 who later had graft-versus-host disease after an allogeneic stem cell transplant. Source: blood, taken before transplantation. CDR3 DNA sequence: TGTGCCAGCAGCCTCGGGCAGGGGGCTATATCTCTGGGCTACACCTTC. It yields the protein CASSLGQGAISLGYTF.